This T cell receptor beta chain was recorded in a study of T cell responses to AZD1222 COVID-19 vaccine. Clones were read by immunoSEQ multiplex PCR, and TCRdb kept only the in-frame ones, dropping some. The sample records 150,000 to 200,000 clones, about nine tenths being singletons. Study observations and caveats: Rises in breadth and depth of Spike-specific TCRs came after two AZD1222 doses. Spike as a whole was targeted by vaccine-associated CD4 TCRs, dominant at 160-218 and 743-854. Only 5 to 7 individuals given AZD1222 were seropositive at baseline.

The germline V gene encodes CDR1 MNHEY and CDR2 SMNVEV (reference sequence). The ends were cut back, 4 bases at V and 5 bases at J, with 17 bases in the middle. The CDR3 runs to 15 residues. As for this clone: Its antigen remains unknown.

This chain joins TRBV27 and TRBJ2-5, with D perhaps matching TRBD2 (6 bases). The source of this sequence is an adult in good health. The material was peripheral blood, obtained on day 0 of AZD1222 vaccination. The CDR3 here is CASSSPRGGYETQYF. DNA of the CDR3: TGTGCCAGCAGTTCCCCGCGTGGGGGGTACGAGACCCAGTACTTC.